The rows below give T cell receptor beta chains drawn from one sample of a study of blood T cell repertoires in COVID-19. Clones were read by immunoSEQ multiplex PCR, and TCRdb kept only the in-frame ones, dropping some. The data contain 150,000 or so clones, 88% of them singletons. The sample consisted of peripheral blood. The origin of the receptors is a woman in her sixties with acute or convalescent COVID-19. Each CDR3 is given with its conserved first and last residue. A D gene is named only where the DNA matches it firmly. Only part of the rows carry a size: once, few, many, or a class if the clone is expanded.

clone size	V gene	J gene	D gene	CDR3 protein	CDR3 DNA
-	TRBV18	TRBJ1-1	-	CASSPPSVERTEAFF	TGTGCCAGCTCACCACCATCGGTGGAGAGGACTGAAGCTTTCTTT
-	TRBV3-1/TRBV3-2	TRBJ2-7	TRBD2	CASSQDWAGGHYEQYF	TGTGCCAGCAGCCAAGATTGGGCGGGGGGACACTACGAGCAGTACTTC
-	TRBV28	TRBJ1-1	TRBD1	CASSEPGGYTEAFF	TGTGCCAGCAGTGAGCCAGGGGGCTACACTGAAGCTTTCTTT
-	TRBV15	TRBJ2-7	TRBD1	CATSGDRVSYEQYF	TGTGCCACCAGCGGAGACAGGGTTTCCTACGAGCAGTACTTC
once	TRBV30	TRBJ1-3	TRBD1	CAWAWDSSGNTIYF	TGTGCCTGGGCATGGGACAGCTCTGGAAACACCATATATTTT
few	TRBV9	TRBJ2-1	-	CASSVEVRREQFF	TGTGCCAGCAGCGTAGAGGTCAGGAGGGAGCAGTTCTTC
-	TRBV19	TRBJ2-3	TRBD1	CASSMVGGQGTDTQYF	TGTGCCAGTAGTATGGTTGGGGGACAGGGAACAGATACGCAGTATTTT
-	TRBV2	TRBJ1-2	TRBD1	CASRRTGPSHF	TGTGCCAGCAGGCGGACAGGGCCCTCTCACTTC
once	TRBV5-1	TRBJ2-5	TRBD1	CASSFGTAKETQYF	TGCGCCAGCAGCTTCGGGACAGCTAAAGAGACCCAGTACTTC
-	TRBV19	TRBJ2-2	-	CASSRSKNTGELFF	TGTGCCAGTAGTAGGAGCAAAAACACCGGGGAGCTGTTTTTT
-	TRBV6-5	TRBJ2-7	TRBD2	CASRTAGGTSYEQYF	TGTGCCAGCAGGACCGCGGGGGGTACCTCCTACGAGCAGTACTTC
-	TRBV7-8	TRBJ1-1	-	CASSLAGGDEAFF	TGTGCCAGCAGCTTAGCTGGGGGGGATGAAGCTTTCTTT
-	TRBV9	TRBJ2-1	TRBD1	CASSVGLGTGDREQFF	TGTGCCAGCAGCGTAGGGCTAGGGACAGGGGACCGGGAGCAGTTCTTC
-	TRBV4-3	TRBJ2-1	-	CASSHLGGGPYNEQFF	TGCGCCAGCAGCCACCTTGGGGGCGGACCCTACAATGAGCAGTTCTTC
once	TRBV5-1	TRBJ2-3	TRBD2	CASSLAFLAGSLTDTQYF	TGCGCCAGCAGCTTGGCTTTCCTAGCGGGGAGCCTGACAGATACGCAGTATTTT
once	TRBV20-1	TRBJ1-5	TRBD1	CSASLRTGGMSQPQHF	TGCAGTGCTAGTCTCAGGACAGGGGGCATGAGTCAGCCCCAGCATTTT
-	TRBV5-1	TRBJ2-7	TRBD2	CASSDPSGGYEQYF	TGCGCCAGCAGCGATCCTAGCGGGGGTTACGAGCAGTACTTC
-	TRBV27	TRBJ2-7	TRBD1	CASSLYGTVYEQYF	TGTGCCAGCAGTTTATACGGGACAGTCTACGAGCAGTACTTC
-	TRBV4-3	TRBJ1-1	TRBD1	CASSQSILPGQGNTEAFF	TGCGCCAGCAGCCAATCTATATTGCCGGGACAGGGTAACACTGAAGCTTTCTTT
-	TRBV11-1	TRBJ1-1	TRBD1	CASSSDRVTEAFF	TGTGCCAGCAGCTCCGACAGGGTCACTGAAGCTTTCTTT
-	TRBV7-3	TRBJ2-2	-	CASRATGSSGTGELFF	TGTGCCAGCAGGGCTACTGGGTCTTCGGGCACCGGGGAGCTGTTTTTT
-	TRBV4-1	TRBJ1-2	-	CASSQGNYYGYTF	TGCGCCAGCAGCCAAGGCAACTACTATGGCTACACCTTC
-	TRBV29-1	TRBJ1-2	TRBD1	CSAGTGIGGYTF	TGCAGCGCCGGGACAGGGATCGGTGGCTACACCTTC
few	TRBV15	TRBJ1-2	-	CATSRRGRYGYTF	TGTGCCACCAGCAGAAGAGGTAGATATGGCTACACCTTC
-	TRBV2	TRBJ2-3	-	CASSEALPGDTQYF	TGTGCCAGCAGTGAAGCGCTTCCCGGAGATACGCAGTATTTT
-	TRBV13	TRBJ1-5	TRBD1	CASSPDREQPQHF	TGTGCCAGCAGCCCAGACAGGGAGCAGCCCCAGCATTTT
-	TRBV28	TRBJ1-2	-	CASSLSLGGDQYGYTF	TGTGCCAGCAGTTTATCCCTCGGAGGAGATCAATATGGCTACACCTTC
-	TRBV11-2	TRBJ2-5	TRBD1	CASSVDRGREETQYF	TGTGCCAGCAGCGTGGACAGGGGCCGAGAAGAGACCCAGTACTTC
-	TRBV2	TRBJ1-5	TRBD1	CASREQGSNQPQHF	TGTGCCAGCAGGGAACAGGGGAGCAATCAGCCCCAGCATTTT
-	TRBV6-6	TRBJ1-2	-	CASSYSRTAYGYTF	TGTGCCAGCAGTTACTCGCGGACAGCATATGGCTACACCTTC
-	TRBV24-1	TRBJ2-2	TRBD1	CATSSGDREITGELFF	TGTGCCACCAGTTCGGGGGACAGGGAGATTACCGGGGAGCTGTTTTTT
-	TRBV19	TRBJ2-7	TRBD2	CASSQGLAGGLSYEQYF	TGTGCCAGTAGTCAAGGACTAGCGGGGGGCCTCTCCTACGAGCAGTACTTC
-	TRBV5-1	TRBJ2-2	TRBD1	CASSRLQGDTGELFF	TGCGCCAGCAGCCGACTGCAGGGGGACACCGGGGAGCTGTTTTTT
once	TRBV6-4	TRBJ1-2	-	CASSETGYGYTF	TGTGCCAGCAGTGAAACAGGTTATGGCTACACCTTC
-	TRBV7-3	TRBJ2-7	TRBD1	CASSPQGSSYEQYF	TGTGCCAGCAGCCCACAGGGGAGCTCCTACGAGCAGTACTTC
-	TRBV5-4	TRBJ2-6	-	CASSTWQGNSGANVLTF	TGTGCCAGCAGCACCTGGCAGGGCAACTCTGGGGCCAACGTCCTGACTTTC
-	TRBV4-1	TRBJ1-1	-	CASSPQMNTEAFF	TGCGCCAGCAGCCCCCAGATGAACACTGAAGCTTTCTTT
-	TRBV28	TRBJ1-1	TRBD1	CASSLESGTGGDTEAFF	TGTGCCAGCAGTTTGGAGAGTGGGACAGGGGGGGACACTGAAGCTTTCTTT
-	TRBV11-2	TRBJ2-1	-	CASSRSPGGYNEQFF	TGTGCCAGCAGCCGTAGCCCAGGGGGGTACAATGAGCAGTTCTTC
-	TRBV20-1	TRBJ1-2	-	CSAGQAGGYTF	TGCAGTGCCGGACAAGCGGGGGGCTACACCTTC
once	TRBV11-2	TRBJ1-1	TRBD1	CASSLERTGGAFF	TGTGCCAGCAGCTTAGAACGGACAGGCGGAGCTTTCTTT
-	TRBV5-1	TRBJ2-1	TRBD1	CASSLGTPGQGLNEQFF	TGCGCCAGCAGCTTGGGGACTCCGGGACAGGGACTCAATGAGCAGTTCTTC